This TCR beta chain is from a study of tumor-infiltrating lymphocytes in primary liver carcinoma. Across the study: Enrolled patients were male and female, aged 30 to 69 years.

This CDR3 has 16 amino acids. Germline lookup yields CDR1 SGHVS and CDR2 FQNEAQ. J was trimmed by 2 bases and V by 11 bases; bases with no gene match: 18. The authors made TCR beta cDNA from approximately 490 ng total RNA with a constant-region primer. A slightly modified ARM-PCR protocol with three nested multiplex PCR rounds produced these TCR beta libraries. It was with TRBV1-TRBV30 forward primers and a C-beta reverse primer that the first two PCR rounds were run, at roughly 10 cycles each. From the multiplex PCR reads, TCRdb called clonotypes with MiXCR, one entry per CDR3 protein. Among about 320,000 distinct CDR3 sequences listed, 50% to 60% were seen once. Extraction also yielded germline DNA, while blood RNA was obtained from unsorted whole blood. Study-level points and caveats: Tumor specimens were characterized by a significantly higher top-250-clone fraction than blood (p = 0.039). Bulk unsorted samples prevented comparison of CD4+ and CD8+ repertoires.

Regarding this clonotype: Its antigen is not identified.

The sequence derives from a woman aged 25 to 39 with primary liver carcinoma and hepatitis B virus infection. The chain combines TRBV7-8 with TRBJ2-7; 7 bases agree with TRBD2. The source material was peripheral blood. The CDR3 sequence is CAGTPGYLAETYEQYF. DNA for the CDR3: TGTGCCGGCACCCCCGGGTATCTAGCGGAAACCTACGAGCAGTACTTC. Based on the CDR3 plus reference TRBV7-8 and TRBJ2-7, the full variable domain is GAGVSQSPRYKVAKRGQDVALRCDPISGHVSLFWYQQALGQGPEFLTYFQNEAQLDKSGLPSDRFFAERPEGSVSTLKIQRTQQEDSAVYLCAGTPGYLAETYEQYFGPGTRLTVT.